The clone carrying this T cell receptor beta chain was recorded once. No antigen is known for it. These data belong to a study of cytomegalovirus exposure and HLA in healthy donors. Overall study findings and caveats: The CMV antigen specificity of a few CMV-associated chains was confirmed through in vitro analysis.

PCR primers comprised 60 Vbeta and 13 Jbeta primers. Clones were read by immunoSEQ multiplex PCR, and TCRdb kept only the in-frame ones, dropping some. The sample carries about 110,000 clones, about 80% recorded once. The sample comprised PBMCs. This TCR derives from an older woman in good health and CMV-seropositive.

As DNA, the CDR3 is TGTGCCATCAGTAGGGGGACAGGCGAATCGAATGAAAAACTGTTTTTT. As protein: CAISRGTGESNEKLFF. V and J are TRBV10-3 and TRBJ1-4; the match to TRBD1 covers 8 bases. The CDR3 length is 16 residues. The V and J ends lost 5 bases and 5 bases, in that order; junction bases with no gene match: 10. Per the germline V gene, CDR1 is ENHRY and CDR2 is SYGVKD.